The 9 T cell receptor beta chains below were found in one sample sequenced in a study of OX40 agonist ivuxolimab in advanced cancers. Sequenced by immunoSEQ multiplex PCR; TCRdb stores in-frame clones only, minus some. The sample shows approximately 59,000 clones, nearly 85% of them seen only once. The sample here was CD4+ or CD8+ T cells sorted from blood, taken in a trial of the OX40 agonist ivuxolimab. These receptors originate from an adult with an advanced solid tumor such as melanoma, head and neck, liver or kidney cancer.

This clone occurred a few times. The J gene is TRBJ1-1, the V gene TRBV10-3, with 7 nucleotides matching TRBD1. With V trimmed by 3 bases and J by 1 base, 5 bases remained unmatched. This CDR3 spans 15 amino acids. Germline CDR1 reads ENHRY; CDR2 reads SYGVKD. Here the CDR3 reads CAISDPDRTNTEAFF. The CDR3 DNA follows: TGTGCCATCAGTGACCCGGACAGGACGAACACTGAAGCTTTCTTT.

This clone was picked up one time. The rearrangement links TRBV28 to TRBJ2-7; no reliable D call. The CDR3 has 13 amino acids. Trimming left V 1 base short and J 4 bases short, with 8 bases between. Germline CDR1 and CDR2: MDHEN and SYDVKM. CDR3 sequence: CASSLLIGYEQYF. In nucleotides, the CDR3 is TGTGCCAGCAGTTTATTAATCGGGTACGAGCAGTACTTC.

This clone showed up many times. The rearrangement uses TRBV4-2 and TRBJ1-1, with no clear D. The CDR3 runs 14 residues. Germline CDR1 and CDR2: LGHNA and YNFKEQ. V dropped 5 bases and J dropped 0 bases, with 10 bases sitting between them. The CDR3 DNA reads TGTGCCAGCAGCGCCAGCAGAATGAACACTGAAGCTTTCTTT. It codes for CASSASRMNTEAFF.

V is TRBV7-3 and J is TRBJ2-7, with 13 bases identical to TRBD2. The CDR3 length is 16 residues. V lost 5 bases to trimming and J lost 3 bases; unmatched junction nucleotides: 7. CDR1 and CDR2 (germline): SGHTA, FQGTGA. The CDR3 sequence: CASSPGLAGTNYEQYF. The CDR3 nucleotides are TGTGCCAGCAGCCCGGGACTAGCGGGGACCAACTACGAGCAGTACTTC.

The chain combines TRBV5-6 with TRBJ1-2; weak D call: TRBD1 (5 bases). The ends were cut back, 4 bases at V and 12 bases at J, with 16 bases in the middle. The CDR3 is 12 residues long. The germline V gene has CDR1 SGHDT and CDR2 YYEEEE. The CDR3 nucleotides read TGTGCCAGCAGCCGCGACAGCCTGGGGAACACCTTC. The encoded protein is CASSRDSLGNTF.

The chain employs TRBV7-2 and TRBJ1-2; a possible D gene is TRBD1 (5 bases). This CDR3 has 13 amino acids. V shed 5 bases and J shed 8 bases, with 15 bases lying between them. The germline gives CDR1 SGHTA, CDR2 FQGNSA. The CDR3 loop reads CASSPGGDYGYTF. As DNA, the CDR3 is TGTGCCAGCAGCCCCGGAGGGGATTACGGCTACACCTTC.

The gene calls are TRBV27 and TRBJ1-2, with a weak D call TRBD1 (5 bases). CDR1 is MNHEY, CDR2 SMNVEV, per germline (reference sequence). Trimming shortened V by 5 bases and J by 8 bases, and 18 bases separated the two germline ends. The CDR3 sequence is 14 residues long. The CDR3 reads CASSKKGYNRGYTF. The CDR3 DNA follows: TGTGCCAGCAGTAAAAAAGGTTACAACAGGGGCTACACCTTC.

The sample holds a few counts of this clone. The chain combines TRBV16 with TRBJ1-4; no clear D gene. Germline V CDR1 and CDR2: KGHSY, FQNENV. This CDR3 is 13 amino acids long. V shed 4 bases and J shed 8 bases, with 11 bases lying between them. The CDR3 region has the DNA TGTGCCAGCAGCCCACTATTGGGGGAAAAACTGTTTTTT. Protein sequence: CASSPLLGEKLFF.

The chain carries TRBV6-1 and TRBJ2-5, with D tentatively TRBD2 (6 bases). This CDR3 spans 13 amino acids. The V and J ends lost 5 bases and 2 bases respectively, with 9 bases between them. Germline V gene lookup returns CDR1 MNHNS and CDR2 SASEGT. In nucleotides, the CDR3 is TGTGCCAGCAGTAAACGGGGGCAAGAGACCCAGTACTTC. Amino acid sequence: CASSKRGQETQYF.